The T cell receptor (beta chain) under discussion was sequenced for a study of blood T cells in healthy people across ages. CDR3 length equals 15 residues. Trimming removed 2 bases from V and 0 bases from J, with 10 bases in between. Per germline, CDR1 MNHEY and CDR2 SVGAGI. The second PCR ran roughly 7 to 12 cycles with a sample-barcoded 5' primer and J-beta primers. TCRdb re-analysed the 5' RACE reads in MiXCR, keeping a single row per CDR3 protein. The data contain more than 1 million distinct CDR3 sequences, more than 35% of them singletons. With regard to this clonotype: The antigen is undetermined.

The study's findings and limits: Expanded clonotype changes were possibly confounded by unknown donor CMV status.

The source is an older woman in good health. Sample: blood. The chain couples TRBV6-5 to TRBJ2-5; the D is unclear. The CDR3 loop is CASSYGRSHQETQYF. Written as DNA, the CDR3 is TGTGCCAGCAGTTACGGGCGGAGCCACCAAGAGACCCAGTACTTC.